The 4 T cell receptor beta chains given below trace back to one sample, sequenced in a study of blood T cell repertoires in COVID-19. This table comes from immunoSEQ multiplex PCR, and its TCRdb copy is limited to in-frame clones, with some not included. Found here are approximately 140,000 clones, roughly 90% of them singletons; the top ten hold around 19%. What was sequenced was peripheral blood. The receptors shown here come from a man aged 50-59 years with active or convalescent COVID-19.

In DNA, the CDR3 is TGTGCCAGTAGTATAGATCCCGCGGGGGCCGGTGGCTACACCTTC. Protein sequence: CASSIDPAGAGGYTF. The V call is TRBV19, the J call TRBJ1-2, with D maybe TRBD1 (6 bases). Trimming left V 0 bases short and J 7 bases short, with 15 bases between. The CDR3 loop spans 15 amino acids. Germline loops: CDR1 LNHDA, CDR2 SQIVND (reference sequence).

This chain connects TRBV11-2 to TRBJ2-7, with TRBD2 as a possible D gene (6 bases). Germline CDR1 is SGHAT and CDR2 is FQNNGV. V gave up 1 base and J gave up 5 bases, with 12 bases separating them. The CDR3 runs to 14 residues. CDR3: CASSLGLPGDEQYF. The CDR3 nucleotides are TGTGCCAGCAGCTTAGGACTCCCGGGGGACGAGCAGTACTTC.

The V and J genes are TRBV29-1 and TRBJ2-7; 9 bases are shared with TRBD1. V was clipped by 3 bases and J by 6 bases; unmatched bases: 6. CDR1 is SQVTM and CDR2 is ANQGSEA in the germline V gene. The CDR3 is 13 residues long. In nucleotides, the CDR3 is TGCAGCGTTGAGGGGACAGGGTCCGTCGAGCAGTACTTC. Amino acid sequence: CSVEGTGSVEQYF.

V and J are TRBV28 and TRBJ2-1; no definite D call. V was trimmed by 8 bases and J by 10 bases, leaving 18 bases between them. Germline V lookup: CDR1 MDHEN, CDR2 SYDVKM. This CDR3 spans 13 amino acids. The CDR3 here is CASCSGPFLEQFF. The DNA for the CDR3 is TGTGCCAGCTGCAGTGGTCCCTTTTTAGAGCAGTTCTTC.